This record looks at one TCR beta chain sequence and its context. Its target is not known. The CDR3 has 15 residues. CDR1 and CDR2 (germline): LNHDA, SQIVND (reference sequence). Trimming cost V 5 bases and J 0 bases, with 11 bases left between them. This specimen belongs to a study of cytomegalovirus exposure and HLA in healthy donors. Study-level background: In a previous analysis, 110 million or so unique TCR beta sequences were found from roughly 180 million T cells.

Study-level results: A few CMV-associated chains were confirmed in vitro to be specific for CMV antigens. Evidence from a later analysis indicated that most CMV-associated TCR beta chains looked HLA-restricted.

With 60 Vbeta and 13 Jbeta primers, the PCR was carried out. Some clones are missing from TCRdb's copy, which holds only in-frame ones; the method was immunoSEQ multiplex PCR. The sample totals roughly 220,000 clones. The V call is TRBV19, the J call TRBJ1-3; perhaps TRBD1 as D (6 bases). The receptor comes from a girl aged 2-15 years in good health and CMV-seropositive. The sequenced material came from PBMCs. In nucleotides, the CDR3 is TGTGCCAGTAGTCGGGACACCGACTCTGGAAACACCATATATTTT. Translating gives CASSRDTDSGNTIYF.